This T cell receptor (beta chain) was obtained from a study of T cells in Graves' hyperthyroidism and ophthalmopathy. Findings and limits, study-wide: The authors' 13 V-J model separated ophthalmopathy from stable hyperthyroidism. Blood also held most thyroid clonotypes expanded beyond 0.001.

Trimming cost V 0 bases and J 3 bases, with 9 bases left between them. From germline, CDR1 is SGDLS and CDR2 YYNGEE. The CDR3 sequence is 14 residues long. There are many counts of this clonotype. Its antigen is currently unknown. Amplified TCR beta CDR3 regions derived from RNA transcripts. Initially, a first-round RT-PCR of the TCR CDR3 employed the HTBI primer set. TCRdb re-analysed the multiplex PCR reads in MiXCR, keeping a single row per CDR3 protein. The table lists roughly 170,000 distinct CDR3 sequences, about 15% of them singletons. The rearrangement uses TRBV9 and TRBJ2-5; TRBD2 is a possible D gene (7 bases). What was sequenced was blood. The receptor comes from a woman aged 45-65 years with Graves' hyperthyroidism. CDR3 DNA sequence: TGTGCCAGCAGCGTAGCGGGGGGCGAAGAGACCCAGTACTTC. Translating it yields CASSVAGGEETQYF.